The T cell receptor beta chain under discussion was sequenced for a study of T cells after yellow fever vaccination. By 5'RACE template switching, TCR cDNA was produced, with a universal primer site and UMIs added in the process. TCRdb used MiXCR to reprocess the 5' RACE reads, holding one entry per CDR3 protein. The table lists about 350,000 distinct CDR3 sequences, roughly an eighth of them singletons. This clonotype was observed a handful of times. The clonotype comes from a man aged 18 to 35 who received the YFV17D yellow fever vaccine. Sequencing was performed on CD4+ T cells sorted from PBMCs, taken 15 days after the yellow fever booster vaccination.

The CDR3 DNA sequence: TGTGCCACCAGGAAGACAGGGTCGGACACTGAAGCTTTCTTT. Translation gives CATRKTGSDTEAFF. V usage is TRBV24-1 and J usage is TRBJ1-1; 7 bases agree with TRBD1. CDR1 is KGHDR, CDR2 SFDVKD, per germline. The CDR3 is 14 residues long. Germline trimming cut 7 bases from V and 3 bases from J; bases unmatched to any gene: 7.